The source of this T cell receptor (beta chain) is a study of T-cell reconstitution after alpha-beta-depleted transplantation in children. Study-wide results and caveats: After one year, T-cell counts and TCRbeta diversity mostly came from new T cells. Roughly two months post-transplant, alpha-beta T cells reportedly originated from several hundred graft clones that had expanded.

This clonotype was observed at least ten times. Its antigen is undetermined. Researchers prepared the TCRbeta library using unique molecular identifiers, the study reports. TCRdb redid the calling of the PCR reads with MiXCR, one entry per CDR3 protein. This table holds over 150,000 distinct CDR3 sequences, about 6% found once. The CDR3 totals 15 residues. In germline, CDR1 is SQVTM, CDR2 ANQGSEA. J lost 7 bases, V lost 2 bases, and 9 bases had no gene match. This material consisted of PBMCs, taken before TCRalphabeta/CD19-depleted stem cell transplant. The receptor comes from a girl under three years old with combined immunodeficiency, due to receive a stem cell transplant. This chain joins TRBV29-1 and TRBJ2-2; 8 bases fit TRBD2. The CDR3 loop reads CSVEFLAGRNGELFF. Written as DNA, the CDR3 is TGCAGCGTTGAATTCTTAGCGGGGAGAAACGGGGAGCTGTTTTTT.